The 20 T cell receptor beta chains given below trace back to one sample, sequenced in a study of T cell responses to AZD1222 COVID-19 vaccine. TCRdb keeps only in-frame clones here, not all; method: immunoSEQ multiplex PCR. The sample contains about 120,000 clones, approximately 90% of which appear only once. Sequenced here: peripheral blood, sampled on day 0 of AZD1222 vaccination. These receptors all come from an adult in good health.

The CDR3 nucleotides read TGTGCCAGTAGCTCTGAGGCGGCAGGGCGGGGCGAGCAGTACTTC. Its protein is CASSSEAAGRGEQYF. The rearrangement links TRBV19 to TRBJ2-7; D possibly corresponds to TRBD2 (6 bases). This CDR3 has 15 residues. Germline lookup yields CDR1 LNHDA and CDR2 SQIVND (reference sequence). With 6 bases removed from V and 6 bases from J, the gap between germline ends came to 21 bases.

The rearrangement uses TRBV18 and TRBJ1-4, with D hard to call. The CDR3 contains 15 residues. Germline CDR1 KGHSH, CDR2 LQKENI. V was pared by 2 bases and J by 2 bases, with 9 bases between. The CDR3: CASSPIQNTNEKLFF. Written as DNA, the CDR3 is TGTGCCAGCTCACCAATCCAGAATACTAATGAAAAACTGTTTTTT.

This CDR3 is CASSPRTGSYEQYF. The CDR3 nucleotides are TGCGCCAGCAGCCCCCGGACAGGCTCTTACGAGCAGTACTTC. V is TRBV4-3 and J is TRBJ2-7, with 7 bases aligning to TRBD1. CDR3 size: 14 residues. The ends lost 4 bases at V and 4 bases at J; junction bases unmatched: 7. Germline V gene sequence: CDR1 LGHNA, CDR2 YSLEER.

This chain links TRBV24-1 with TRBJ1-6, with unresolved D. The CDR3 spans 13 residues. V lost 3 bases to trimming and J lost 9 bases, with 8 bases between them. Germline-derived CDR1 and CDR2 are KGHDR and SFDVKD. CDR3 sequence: CATSDNSGSPLHF. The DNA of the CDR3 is TGTGCCACCAGTGATAACTCTGGTTCACCCCTCCACTTT.

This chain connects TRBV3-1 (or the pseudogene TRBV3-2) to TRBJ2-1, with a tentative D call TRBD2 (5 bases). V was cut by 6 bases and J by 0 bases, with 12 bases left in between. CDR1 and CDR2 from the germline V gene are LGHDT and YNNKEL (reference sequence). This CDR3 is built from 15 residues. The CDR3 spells CASRRTQNSYNEQFF. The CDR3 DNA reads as TGTGCCAGCAGACGGACTCAGAACTCCTACAATGAGCAGTTCTTC.

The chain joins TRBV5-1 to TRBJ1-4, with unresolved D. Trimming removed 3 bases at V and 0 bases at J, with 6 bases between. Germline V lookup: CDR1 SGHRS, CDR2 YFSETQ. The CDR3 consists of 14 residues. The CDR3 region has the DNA TGCGCCAGCAGCTCACAAGCAACTAATGAAAAACTGTTTTTT. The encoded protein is CASSSQATNEKLFF.

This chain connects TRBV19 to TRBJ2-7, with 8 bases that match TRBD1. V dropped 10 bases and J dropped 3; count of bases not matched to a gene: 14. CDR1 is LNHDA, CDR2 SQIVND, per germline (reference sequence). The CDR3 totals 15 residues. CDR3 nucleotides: TGTGCCACTCGGCCTCCCGGGACAGGAATCTACGAGCAGTACTTC. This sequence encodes CATRPPGTGIYEQYF.

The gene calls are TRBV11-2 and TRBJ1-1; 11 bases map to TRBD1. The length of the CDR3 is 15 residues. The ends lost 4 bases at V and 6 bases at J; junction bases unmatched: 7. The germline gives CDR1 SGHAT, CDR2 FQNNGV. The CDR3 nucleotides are TGTGCCAGCAGCTCGGGACAGGGGGGTTTCGCTGAAGCTTTCTTT. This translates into CASSSGQGGFAEAFF.

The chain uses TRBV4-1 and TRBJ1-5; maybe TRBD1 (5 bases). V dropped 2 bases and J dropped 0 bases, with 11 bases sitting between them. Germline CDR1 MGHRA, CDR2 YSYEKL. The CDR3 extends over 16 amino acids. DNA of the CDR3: TGCGCCAGCAGCCAACCAACCAGGGATAGCAATCAGCCCCAGCATTTT. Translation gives CASSQPTRDSNQPQHF.

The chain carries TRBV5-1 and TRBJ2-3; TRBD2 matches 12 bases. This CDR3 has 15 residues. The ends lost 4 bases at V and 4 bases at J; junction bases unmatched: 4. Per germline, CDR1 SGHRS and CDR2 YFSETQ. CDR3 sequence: CASSQTSGSSDTQYF. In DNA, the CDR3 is TGCGCCAGCAGCCAGACTAGCGGGAGCTCAGATACGCAGTATTTT.

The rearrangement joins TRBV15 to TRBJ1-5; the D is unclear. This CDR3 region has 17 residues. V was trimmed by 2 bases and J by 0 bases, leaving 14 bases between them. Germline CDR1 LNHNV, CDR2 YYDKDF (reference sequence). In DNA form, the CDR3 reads TGTGCCACCAGCAGAACCCGGGAGACCTATAGCAATCAGCCCCAGCATTTT. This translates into CATSRTRETYSNQPQHF.

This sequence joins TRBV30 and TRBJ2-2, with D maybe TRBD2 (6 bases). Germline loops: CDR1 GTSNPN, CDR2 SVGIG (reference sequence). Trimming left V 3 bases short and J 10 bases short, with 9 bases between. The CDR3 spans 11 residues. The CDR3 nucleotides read TGTGCCTGGAGCGGGGGAGTGGAGCTGTTTTTT. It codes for CAWSGGVELFF.

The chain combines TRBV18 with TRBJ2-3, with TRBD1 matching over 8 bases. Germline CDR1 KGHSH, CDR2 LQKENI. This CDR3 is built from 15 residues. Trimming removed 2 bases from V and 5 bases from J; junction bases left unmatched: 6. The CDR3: CASSPDRGVEDTQYF. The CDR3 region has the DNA TGTGCCAGCTCACCAGACAGGGGAGTTGAAGATACGCAGTATTTT.

CDR3 nucleotide sequence: TGTGCCAGCAGCCGCCGTGCTAGTCTCCCCGGGGAGCTGTTTTTT. It yields the protein CASSRRASLPGELFF. The rearrangement uses TRBV28 and TRBJ2-2; D is unresolved. Germline V gives CDR1 MDHEN, CDR2 SYDVKM. This CDR3 region has 15 residues. V was clipped by 6 bases and J by 6 bases, with 17 bases between them.

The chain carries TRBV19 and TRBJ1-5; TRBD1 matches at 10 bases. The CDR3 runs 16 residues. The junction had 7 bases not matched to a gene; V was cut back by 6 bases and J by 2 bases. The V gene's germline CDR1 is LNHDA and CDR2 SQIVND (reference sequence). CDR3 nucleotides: TGTGCCAGTAGCAGGGGACAGGGGATGGGCAATCAGCCCCAGCATTTT. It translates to CASSRGQGMGNQPQHF.

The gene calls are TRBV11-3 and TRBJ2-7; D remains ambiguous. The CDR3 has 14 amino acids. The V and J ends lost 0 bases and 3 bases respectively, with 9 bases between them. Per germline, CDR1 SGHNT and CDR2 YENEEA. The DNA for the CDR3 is TGTGCCAGCAGCTTAGAGGCCACCCACTACGAGCAGTACTTC. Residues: CASSLEATHYEQYF.

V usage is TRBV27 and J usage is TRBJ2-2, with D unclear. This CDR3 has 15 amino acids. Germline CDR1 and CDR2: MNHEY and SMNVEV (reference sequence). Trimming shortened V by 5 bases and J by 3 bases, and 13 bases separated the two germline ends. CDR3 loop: CASSPVQSYTGELFF. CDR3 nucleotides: TGTGCCAGCAGTCCAGTACAGAGCTACACCGGGGAGCTGTTTTTT.

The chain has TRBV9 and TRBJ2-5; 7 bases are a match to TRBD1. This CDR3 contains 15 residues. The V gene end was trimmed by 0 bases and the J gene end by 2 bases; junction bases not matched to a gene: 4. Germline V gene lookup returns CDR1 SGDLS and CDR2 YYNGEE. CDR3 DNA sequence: TGTGCCAGCAGCGTAGCTACGGGACAGCAAGAGACCCAGTACTTC. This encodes CASSVATGQQETQYF.

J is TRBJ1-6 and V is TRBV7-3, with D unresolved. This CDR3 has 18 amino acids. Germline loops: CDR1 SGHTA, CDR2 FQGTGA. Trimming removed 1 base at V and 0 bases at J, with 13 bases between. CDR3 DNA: TGTGCCAGCAGCTTAATGGCCCGTAAAAGCTCCTATAATTCACCCCTCCACTTT. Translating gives CASSLMARKSSYNSPLHF.

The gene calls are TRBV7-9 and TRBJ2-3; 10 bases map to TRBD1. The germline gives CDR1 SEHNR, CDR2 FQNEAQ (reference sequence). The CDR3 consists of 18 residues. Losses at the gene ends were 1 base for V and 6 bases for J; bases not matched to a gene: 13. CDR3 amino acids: CASSLVGAGTGASDTQYF. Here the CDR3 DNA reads TGTGCCAGCAGCTTAGTAGGTGCCGGGACAGGGGCTTCTGATACGCAGTATTTT.